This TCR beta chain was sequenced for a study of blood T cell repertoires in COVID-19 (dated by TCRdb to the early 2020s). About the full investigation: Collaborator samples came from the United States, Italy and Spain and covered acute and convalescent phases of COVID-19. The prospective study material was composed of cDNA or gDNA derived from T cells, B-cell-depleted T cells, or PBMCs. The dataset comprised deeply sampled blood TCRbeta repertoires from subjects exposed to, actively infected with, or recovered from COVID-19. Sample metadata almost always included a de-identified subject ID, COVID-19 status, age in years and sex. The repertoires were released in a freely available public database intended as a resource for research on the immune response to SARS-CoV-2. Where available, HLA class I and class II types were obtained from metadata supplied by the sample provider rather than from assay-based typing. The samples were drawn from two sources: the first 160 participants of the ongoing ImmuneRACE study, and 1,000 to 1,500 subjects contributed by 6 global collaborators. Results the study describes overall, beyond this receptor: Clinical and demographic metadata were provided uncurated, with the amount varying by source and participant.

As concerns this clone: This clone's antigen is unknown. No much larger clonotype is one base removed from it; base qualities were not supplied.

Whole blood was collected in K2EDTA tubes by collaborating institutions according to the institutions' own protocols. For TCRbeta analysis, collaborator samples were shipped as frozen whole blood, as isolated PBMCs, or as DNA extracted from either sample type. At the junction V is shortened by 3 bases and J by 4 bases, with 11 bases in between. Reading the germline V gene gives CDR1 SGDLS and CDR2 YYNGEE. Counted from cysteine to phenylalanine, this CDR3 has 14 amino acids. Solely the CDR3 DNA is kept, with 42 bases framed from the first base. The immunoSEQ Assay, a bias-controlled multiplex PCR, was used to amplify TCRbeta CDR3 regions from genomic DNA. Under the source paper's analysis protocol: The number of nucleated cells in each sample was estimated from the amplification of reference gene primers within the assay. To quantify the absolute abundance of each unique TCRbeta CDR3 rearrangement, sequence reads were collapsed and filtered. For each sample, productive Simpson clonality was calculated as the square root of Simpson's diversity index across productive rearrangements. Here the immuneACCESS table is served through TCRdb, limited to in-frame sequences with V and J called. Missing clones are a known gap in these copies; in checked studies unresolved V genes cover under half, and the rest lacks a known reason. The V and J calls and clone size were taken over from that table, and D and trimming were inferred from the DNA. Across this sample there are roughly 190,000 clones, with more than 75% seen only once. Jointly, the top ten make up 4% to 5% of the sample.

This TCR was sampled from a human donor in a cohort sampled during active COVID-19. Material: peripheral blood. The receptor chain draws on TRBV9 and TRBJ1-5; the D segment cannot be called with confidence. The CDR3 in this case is CASSADPGNQPQHF. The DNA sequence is TGTGCCAGCAGCGCAGACCCGGGGAATCAGCCCCAGCATTTT. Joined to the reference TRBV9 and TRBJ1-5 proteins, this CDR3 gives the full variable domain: DSGVTQTPKHLITATGQRVTLRCSPRSGDLSVYWYQQSLDQGLQFLIQYYNGEERAKGNILERFSAQQFPDLHSELNLSSLELGDSALYFCASSADPGNQPQHFGDGTRLSIL.